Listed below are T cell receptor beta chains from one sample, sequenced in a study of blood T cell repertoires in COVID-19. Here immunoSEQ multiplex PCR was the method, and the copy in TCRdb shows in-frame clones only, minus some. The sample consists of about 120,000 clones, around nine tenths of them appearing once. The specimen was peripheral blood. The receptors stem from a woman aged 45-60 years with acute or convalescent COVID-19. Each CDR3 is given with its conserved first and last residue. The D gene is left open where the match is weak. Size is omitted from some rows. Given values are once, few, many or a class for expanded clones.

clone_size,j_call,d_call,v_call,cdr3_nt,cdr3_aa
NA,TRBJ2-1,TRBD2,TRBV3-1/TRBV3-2,TGTGCCAGCAGCCCTAGCGGGAGGCCATACAATGAGCAGTTCTTC,CASSPSGRPYNEQFF
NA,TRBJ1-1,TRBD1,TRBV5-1,TGCGCCAGCAGCCGGGACAGGGGAGCCCCTGCTACTGAAGCTTTCTTT,CASSRDRGAPATEAFF
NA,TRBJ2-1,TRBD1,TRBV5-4,TGTGCCAGCAGCCACGGGACAGAGCGCGTTAAAGGGAATGAGCAGTTCTTC,CASSHGTERVKGNEQFF
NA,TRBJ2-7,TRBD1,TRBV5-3,TGTGCCAGAAGCAGTGGGACAGGTGCCCCCTCCTACGAGCAGTACTTC,CARSSGTGAPSYEQYF
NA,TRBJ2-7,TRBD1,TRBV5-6,TGTGCCAGCAGCTTTAATTCGGGACAGGGCTGGGAGCAGTACTTC,CASSFNSGQGWEQYF
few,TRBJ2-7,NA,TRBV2,TGTGCCAGCAGGACCAATGAGGACTCCTACGAGCAGTACTTC,CASRTNEDSYEQYF
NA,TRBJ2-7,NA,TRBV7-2,TGTGCCAGCAGCTTGGACTATGCCTACGAGCAGTACTTC,CASSLDYAYEQYF
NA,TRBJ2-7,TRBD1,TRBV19,TGTGCCAGTAGCACTCGACAGGGCGGTAGCTACGAGCAGTACTTC,CASSTRQGGSYEQYF
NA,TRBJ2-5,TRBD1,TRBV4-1,TGCGCCAGCAGCCAAAGGGACAGGGGCCTCCAAGAGACCCAGTACTTC,CASSQRDRGLQETQYF
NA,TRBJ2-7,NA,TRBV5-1,TGCGCCAGCAGCTCTCGCAAGGGGCAGGGCTACGAGCAGTACTTC,CASSSRKGQGYEQYF
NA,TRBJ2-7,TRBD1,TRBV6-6,TGTGCCAGCACCCCGGACAGGGGCTACGAGCAGTACTTC,CASTPDRGYEQYF
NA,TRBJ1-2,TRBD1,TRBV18,TGTGCCAGCTCACTGGGAACAGGGGGTAACTATGGCTACACCTTC,CASSLGTGGNYGYTF
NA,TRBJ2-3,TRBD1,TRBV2,TGTGCCAGCAGTCGATCCCCGGGACAGGGTGATACGCAGTATTTT,CASSRSPGQGDTQYF
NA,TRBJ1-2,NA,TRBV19,TGTGCCAGTAGTATAGATCATAGGGGCCTGACCTATGGCTACACCTTC,CASSIDHRGLTYGYTF
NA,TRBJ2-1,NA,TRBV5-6,TGTGCCAGCAGCTCCGTGGCGGACTTCTACAATGAGCAGTTCTTC,CASSSVADFYNEQFF
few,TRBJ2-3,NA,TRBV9,TGTGCCAGCAGCGTATTGTCGGCAGATACGCAGTATTTT,CASSVLSADTQYF
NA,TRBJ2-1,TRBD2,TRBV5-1,TGCGCCAGCAGCCCGGGACTAGCGGGGGGGCGGGGCAATGAGCAGTTCTTC,CASSPGLAGGRGNEQFF
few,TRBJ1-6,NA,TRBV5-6,TGTGCCAGCAGCTTGTGGAGGGTGGGAAGAAATTCACCCCTCCACTTT,CASSLWRVGRNSPLHF
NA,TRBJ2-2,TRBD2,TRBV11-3,TGTGCCAGCAGCTTTCTACCGGCGGGGGTCACCGGGGAGCTGTTTTTT,CASSFLPAGVTGELFF
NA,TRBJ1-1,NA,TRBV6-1,TGTGCCAGCAGTGACCGATCAGGGGAAAAGGGAGCTTTCTTT,CASSDRSGEKGAFF
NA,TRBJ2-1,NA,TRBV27,TGTGCCAGCAGTGCCCAGGGAGGTGAGCAGTTCTTC,CASSAQGGEQFF
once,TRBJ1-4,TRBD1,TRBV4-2,TGTGCCAGCAGCCAGTCAGGGGGCTATGAAAAACTGTTTTTT,CASSQSGGYEKLFF
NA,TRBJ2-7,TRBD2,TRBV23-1,TGCGCCAGCAGTCAATTCGGGGGGAGCTACGAGCAGTACTTC,CASSQFGGSYEQYF
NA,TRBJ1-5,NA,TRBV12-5,TGTGCTAGTGGTTTTCCAGATCAGCCCCAGCATTTT,CASGFPDQPQHF
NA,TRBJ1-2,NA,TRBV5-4,TGTGCCAGCAGCGGCGGGGCTCACGGGGACTATGGCTACACCTTC,CASSGGAHGDYGYTF
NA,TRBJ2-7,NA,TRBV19,TGTGCCAGTAGTATAGTACCGAGCGTCGAGCAGTACTTC,CASSIVPSVEQYF
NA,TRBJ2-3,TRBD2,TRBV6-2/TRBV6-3,TGTGCCAGCAGTTACTCGAAGCGGGGTAGCACAGATACGCAGTATTTT,CASSYSKRGSTDTQYF
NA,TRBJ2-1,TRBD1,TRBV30,TGTGCCTGGGGTAAATCAGGGGGTGAGCAGTTCTTC,CAWGKSGGEQFF
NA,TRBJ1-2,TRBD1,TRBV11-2,TGTGCCAGCAGCTTAGATCCCCTGGGGACAGTGAAAAGGGTCGGCTACACCTTC,CASSLDPLGTVKRVGYTF
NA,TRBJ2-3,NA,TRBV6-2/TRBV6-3,TGTGCCAGCAGTTACACGGGATCGGGTCCAGATACGCAGTATTTT,CASSYTGSGPDTQYF
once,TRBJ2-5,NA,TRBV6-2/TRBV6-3,TGTGCCAGCAGTTACGGGCTAGCCAATCAAGAGACCCAGTACTTC,CASSYGLANQETQYF
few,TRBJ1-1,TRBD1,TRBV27,TGTGCCAGCAGACTTTTGACAGGGAGCCGCACTGAAGCTTTCTTT,CASRLLTGSRTEAFF
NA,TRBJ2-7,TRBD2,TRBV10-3,TGTGCCATCGGGGGACTAGCGGAATCTAATCATAACTACGAGCAGTACTTC,CAIGGLAESNHNYEQYF
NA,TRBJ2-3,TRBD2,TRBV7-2,TGTGCCAGCAGCTTAGTCGGTCTAGCGGGCATCTCAGATACGCAGTATTTT,CASSLVGLAGISDTQYF
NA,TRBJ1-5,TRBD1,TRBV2,TGTGCCAGCACCAGGGGGGATGGTCAGCCCCAGCATTTT,CASTRGDGQPQHF
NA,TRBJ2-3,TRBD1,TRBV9,TGTGCCAGCAGCGGAGGACAGGGGATCAGCACAGATACGCAGTATTTT,CASSGGQGISTDTQYF
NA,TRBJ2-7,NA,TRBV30,TGTGCCTGGAGTGTAAGGGACACCCACGAGCAGTACTTC,CAWSVRDTHEQYF
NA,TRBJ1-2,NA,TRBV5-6,TGTGCCAGCAGCCTGGGCCGAACCAGGGGCTACACCTTC,CASSLGRTRGYTF
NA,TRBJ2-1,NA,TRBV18,TGTGCCAGCTCATCTAACGGGAGAGGGGCTAGCCTCTCCTACAATGAGCAGTTCTTC,CASSSNGRGASLSYNEQFF
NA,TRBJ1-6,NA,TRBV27,TGTGCCAGCAGTTTAGAGACGGGCTCCTATAATTCACCCCTCCACTTT,CASSLETGSYNSPLHF
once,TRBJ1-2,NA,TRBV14,TGTGCCAGCAGCCAAGGGACCTTTAGCGGTGGCTACACCTTC,CASSQGTFSGGYTF
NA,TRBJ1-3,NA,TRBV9,TGTGCCAGCAGCGCTTACCACAGGGCGCAACATGGAAACACCATATATTTT,CASSAYHRAQHGNTIYF
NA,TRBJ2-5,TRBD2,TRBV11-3,TGTGCCAGCAGTGCTTCGGGAGCGGGGGGTCAAGAGACCCAGTACTTC,CASSASGAGGQETQYF
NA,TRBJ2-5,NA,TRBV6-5,TGTGCCAGCAGCCCGTCCAGGGAGACCCAGTACTTC,CASSPSRETQYF
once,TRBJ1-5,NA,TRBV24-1,TGTGCCACCAGTGACACGGACCGGGGTTGGTCGGGGCCCCAGCATTTT,CATSDTDRGWSGPQHF
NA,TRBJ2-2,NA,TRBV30,TGTGCCTGGAGTTACGCAGCGGCCGGGGAGCTGTTTTTT,CAWSYAAAGELFF
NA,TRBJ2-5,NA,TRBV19,TGTGCCAGTAGTCTACCCCCGGGACTCCCACAAGAGACCCAGTACTTC,CASSLPPGLPQETQYF
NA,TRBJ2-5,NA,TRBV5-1,TGCGCCAGCAGAATCGACTACCCCAGGGAGACCCAGTACTTC,CASRIDYPRETQYF
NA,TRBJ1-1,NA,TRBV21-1,TGTGCCAGCAGCAAACTTCGAGGGCCTGAAGCTTTCTTT,CASSKLRGPEAFF
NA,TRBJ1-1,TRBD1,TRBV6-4,TGTGCCAGCAGTGACTCAATAGGGGGCCGGGCCACTGAAGCTTTCTTT,CASSDSIGGRATEAFF
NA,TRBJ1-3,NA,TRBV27,TGTGCCAGCAGTTCGAACAGGGTGGGGAACACCATATATTTT,CASSSNRVGNTIYF
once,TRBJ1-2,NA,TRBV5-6,TGTGCCAGCAGCTTGTTGGCCAGGAACTATGGCTACACCTTC,CASSLLARNYGYTF
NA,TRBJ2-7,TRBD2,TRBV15,TGTGCCACCAGCAGAGTAGGACTAGCGCCGACCTACGAGCAGTACTTC,CATSRVGLAPTYEQYF
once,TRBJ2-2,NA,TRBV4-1,TGCGCCAGCAGCCAAGAAAGTGGGGACTCATACACCGGGGAGCTGTTTTTT,CASSQESGDSYTGELFF
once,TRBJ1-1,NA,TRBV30,TGTGCCTGGACCTTCGGGGAAATGAACACTGAAGCTTTCTTT,CAWTFGEMNTEAFF
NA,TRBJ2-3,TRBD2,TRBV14,TGTGCCAGCAGCCAGGGGGACTATCTAGGCACAGATACGCAGTATTTT,CASSQGDYLGTDTQYF